Following are 9 T cell receptor beta chains from one sample sequenced in a study of Ad26.COV2.S vaccination and SARS-CoV-2 variants (TCRdb year 2021). Explained via the paper, the treatment or condition label denotes: around 19 received Ad26.COV2.S at low or high dose, single or two shots; 5 received placebo; per-sample allocation not given. Repertoires of vaccine and placebo recipients were sequenced from samples taken on day 63 after the first injection. Library generation was performed with the immunoSEQ multiplex PCR assay. In its TCRdb copy, this immuneACCESS table keeps in-frame sequences only and misses some clones. Where compared with another copy, unresolved V genes explain less than half of these, and the others have no known cause. Present in this sample are about 480,000 clones, around 88% of which were seen just once. The ten largest account for roughly 13% of the sample. The source was peripheral blood, collected in a trial of Ad26.COV2.S vaccine versus placebo. Receptors were obtained from a person aged 18 to 65 who received the Ad26.COV2.S COVID-19 vaccine or a placebo.

As regards this clone: This specimen includes other DNA sequences encoding the same CDR3. V gene TRBV7-9 combines with J gene TRBJ2-7; D gene ambiguous. CDR3 size: 12 residues. Germline V CDR1 and CDR2: SEHNR, FQNEAQ (reference sequence). V lost 1 base to trimming and J lost 1 base, with 2 bases between them. The CDR3 spells CASSLGSYEQYF. The CDR3 DNA sequence: TGTGCCAGCAGCTTAGGTTCCTACGAGCAGTACTTC.

The CDR3 here is CASSQPIGQRDDGEQFF. The CDR3 nucleotides are TGTGCCAGCAGCCAACCTATCGGACAGAGGGACGACGGTGAGCAGTTCTTC. The rearrangement links TRBV9 to TRBJ2-1; a weak D match, TRBD1 (6 bases). V gave up 4 bases and J gave up 9 bases, with 26 bases separating them. This CDR3 has 17 amino acids. From germline, CDR1 is SGDLS and CDR2 YYNGEE.

The V and J genes are TRBV19 and TRBJ1-1; D not resolved. Germline V gene sequence: CDR1 LNHDA, CDR2 SQIVND (reference sequence). V was shortened by 5 bases and J by 4 bases, with 17 bases between the two germline ends. The CDR3 covers 15 residues. The CDR3 is CASSRSQWTPTEAFF. CDR3 in DNA: TGTGCCAGTAGTCGTTCCCAATGGACCCCCACTGAAGCTTTCTTT.

This chain uses TRBV30 with TRBJ2-5; unclear D gene. The ends were cut back, 0 bases at V and 4 bases at J, with 12 bases in the middle. In germline, CDR1 is GTSNPN, CDR2 SVGIG (reference sequence). This CDR3 is 14 amino acids long. The CDR3 nucleotides read TGTGCCTGGAGTGTTGTGGGGAAGGTAGAGACCCAGTACTTC. This codes for CAWSVVGKVETQYF.

The chain links TRBV7-3 to TRBJ1-2; D gene ambiguous. V was shortened by 3 bases and J by 0 bases, with 5 bases between the two germline ends. Germline V CDR1 and CDR2: SGHTA, FQGTGA. The CDR3 spans 13 residues. The CDR3 region is CASSLAPNYGYTF. The CDR3 DNA reads TGTGCCAGCAGCTTGGCCCCTAACTATGGCTACACCTTC.

This clone was recorded at least ten times. The chain joins TRBV4-2 to TRBJ2-7, with 10 bases fitting TRBD2. CDR1 is LGHNA, CDR2 YNFKEQ, per germline. V lost 0 bases and J lost 2; bases outside the gene matches: 7. The CDR3 covers 17 residues. CDR3 region: CASSQDLGTSGAYEQYF. The CDR3 DNA is TGTGCCAGCAGCCAAGACCTTGGCACTAGCGGGGCCTACGAGCAGTACTTC.

This clone appeared a few times. Distinct nucleotide sequences in the sample also encode this CDR3. The chain has TRBV10-3 and TRBJ1-5, with D possibly being TRBD1 (6 bases). Germline assignment: CDR1 ENHRY and CDR2 SYGVKD. V was shortened by 6 bases and J by 1 base, with 7 bases between the two germline ends. The CDR3 consists of 13 residues. CDR3 sequence reads: CAIRQGSNQPQHF. CDR3 nucleotides: TGTGCCATCAGACAGGGAAGCAATCAGCCCCAGCATTTT.

The rearrangement joins TRBV19 to TRBJ1-1; no firm D call. CDR3 length equals 13 residues. Per the germline V gene, CDR1 is LNHDA and CDR2 is SQIVND (reference sequence). Between the trimmed V and J ends, which lost 7 bases and 3 bases, there was a span of 12 bases. The CDR3 reads CASKAYADTEAFF. For the CDR3, the DNA is TGTGCCAGTAAGGCGTATGCCGACACTGAAGCTTTCTTT.

This chain joins TRBV18 and TRBJ1-2; 7 bases agree with TRBD1. The CDR3 is made up of 13 amino acids. J gave up 6 bases and V 2 bases, and 3 bases lay outside the gene matches. Per the germline V gene, CDR1 is KGHSH and CDR2 is LQKENI. The CDR3 protein is CASSPRTGDGYTF. The CDR3, as DNA: TGTGCCAGCTCACCAAGAACAGGGGATGGCTACACCTTC.